This passage covers 2 T cell receptor beta chains from one sample sequenced in a study of blood T cell repertoires in COVID-19. TCRdb keeps only in-frame clones here, not all; method: immunoSEQ multiplex PCR. Of almost 300,000 clones in the sample, roughly 90% were seen once. What was sequenced was peripheral blood. These receptor sequences come from a woman in her thirties with COVID-19, enrolled during active disease.

This chain connects TRBV5-6 to TRBJ1-2; TRBD1 might be the D (5 bases). CDR1 and CDR2 (germline): SGHDT, YYEEEE. Trimming shortened V by 1 base and J by 4 bases, and 14 bases separated the two germline ends. The CDR3 consists of 15 residues. CDR3 nucleotide sequence: TGTGCCAGCAGCTTGACCACTTCAGGGTCCTATGGCTACACCTTC. It yields the protein CASSLTTSGSYGYTF.

The chain recombines TRBV7-9 with TRBJ1-1; D ambiguous. Germline CDR1 SEHNR, CDR2 FQNEAQ (reference sequence). V gave up 4 bases and J gave up 5 bases, with 8 bases separating them. The CDR3 totals 12 residues. The CDR3 loop reads CASSYRGTEAFF. Written as DNA, the CDR3 is TGTGCCAGCAGCTATCGGGGTACTGAAGCTTTCTTT.